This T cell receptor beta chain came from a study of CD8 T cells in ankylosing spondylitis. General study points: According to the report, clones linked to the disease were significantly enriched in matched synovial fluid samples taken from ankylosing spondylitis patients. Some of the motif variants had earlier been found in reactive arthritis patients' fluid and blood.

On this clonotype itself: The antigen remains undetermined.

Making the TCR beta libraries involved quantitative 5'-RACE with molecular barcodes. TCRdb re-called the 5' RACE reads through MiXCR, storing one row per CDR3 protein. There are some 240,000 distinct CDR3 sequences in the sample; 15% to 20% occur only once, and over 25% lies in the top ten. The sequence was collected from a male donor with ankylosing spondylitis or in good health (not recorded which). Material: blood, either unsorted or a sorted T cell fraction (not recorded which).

The CDR3 bases are TGTGCCAGTAGTATAGTTTTGACTTTCAATGAGCAGTTCTTC. It is translated as CASSIVLTFNEQFF. This chain links TRBV19 with TRBJ2-1, with D uncertain. Trimming pared 1 base from V and 6 bases from J, leaving 10 bases between. This CDR3 has 14 amino acids. Germline V lookup: CDR1 LNHDA, CDR2 SQIVND (reference sequence).